The T cell receptor beta chain described here comes from a study of T cells in Graves' hyperthyroidism and ophthalmopathy. This clonotype was observed at least ten times. The CDR3 runs 16 residues. V dropped 5 bases and J dropped 4 bases, with 17 bases sitting between them. Germline V lookup: CDR1 MNHNS, CDR2 SASEGT. TCR beta CDR3 region amplification was performed from RNA transcripts. The HTBI primer set drove a first-round RT-PCR of the TCR CDR3. TCRdb reanalysed the multiplex PCR reads using MiXCR and keeps one entry per CDR3 protein. The data hold 600,000 or so distinct CDR3 sequences, with roughly 16% observed a single time.

The source material was blood. This rearrangement joins TRBV6-1 to TRBJ2-2, with a possible D match to TRBD2 (6 bases). The receptor was isolated from a woman aged 25 to 39 with Graves' hyperthyroidism. In DNA form, the CDR3 reads TGTGCCAGCAGTCCGCGGACTACCCGGGGCACCGGGGAGCTGTTTTTT. It yields the protein CASSPRTTRGTGELFF.